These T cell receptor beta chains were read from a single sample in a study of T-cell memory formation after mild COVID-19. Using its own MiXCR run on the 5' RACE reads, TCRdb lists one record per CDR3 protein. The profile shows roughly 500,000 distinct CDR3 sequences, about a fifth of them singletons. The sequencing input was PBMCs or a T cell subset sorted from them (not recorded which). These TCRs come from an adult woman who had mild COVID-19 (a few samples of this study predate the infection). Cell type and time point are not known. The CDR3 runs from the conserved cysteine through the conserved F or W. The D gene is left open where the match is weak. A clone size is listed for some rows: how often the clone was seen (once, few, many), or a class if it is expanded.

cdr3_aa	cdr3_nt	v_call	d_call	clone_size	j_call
CATSSLFGTLRDEQFF	TGTGCCACCAGCAGTCTCTTCGGGACACTGAGGGATGAGCAGTTCTTC	TRBV15	NA	many	TRBJ2-1
CATIGGFEAFF	TGTGCCACCATAGGGGGCTTTGAAGCTTTCTTT	TRBV10-3	TRBD1	NA	TRBJ1-1
CASSLNGGRVPYGYTF	TGTGCCAGCAGCTTAAACGGAGGGCGGGTACCGTATGGCTACACCTTC	TRBV7-3	NA	few	TRBJ1-2
CASMGRKNYGYTF	TGTGCCAGTATGGGCAGAAAGAACTATGGCTACACCTTC	TRBV19	NA	few	TRBJ1-2
CSVVPPTALEYNEQFF	TGCAGCGTTGTCCCCCCGACAGCACTTGAGTACAATGAGCAGTTCTTC	TRBV29-1	NA	NA	TRBJ2-1
CSALDRGGSHEQYF	TGCAGTGCTCTAGACAGGGGAGGGAGTCACGAGCAGTACTTC	TRBV20-1	NA	NA	TRBJ2-7
CSVVVGVMYF	TGCAGTGTGGTCGTCGGGGTTATGTACTTC	TRBV20-1	NA	few	TRBJ2-5
CASSRGGAIGELFF	TGCGCCAGCAGCCGAGGGGGGGCAATCGGGGAGCTGTTTTTT	TRBV23-1	NA	NA	TRBJ2-2
CAPKAGSGELFF	TGTGCCCCCAAGGCTGGGTCCGGGGAGCTGTTTTTT	TRBV7-9	NA	NA	TRBJ2-2
CSAGTGGQETQYF	TGCAGTGCTGGAACGGGAGGCCAAGAGACCCAGTACTTC	TRBV20-1	TRBD2	NA	TRBJ2-5
CASSLAGTGVRNEQFF	TGTGCCAGCAGCTTAGCCGGGACAGGTGTTCGCAATGAGCAGTTCTTC	TRBV7-6	TRBD1	few	TRBJ2-1
CASSLSGSSDEQFF	TGTGCCAGCAGCCTTAGCGGGAGTAGCGATGAGCAGTTCTTC	TRBV7-9	TRBD2	NA	TRBJ2-1
CASSFPGEPHYGYTF	TGTGCCAGCAGCTTCCCGGGAGAGCCCCACTATGGCTACACCTTC	TRBV13	NA	few	TRBJ1-2
CASSREVRGEKLFF	TGTGCCAGCTCACGAGAAGTACGTGGAGAAAAACTGTTTTTT	TRBV18	NA	NA	TRBJ1-4
CASSLGQGHQETQYF	TGTGCCAGCAGCTTGGGGCAGGGGCACCAAGAGACCCAGTACTTC	TRBV5-5	NA	NA	TRBJ2-5
CASSFSQSTDTQYF	TGCGCCAGCAGCTTCTCTCAGAGCACAGATACGCAGTATTTT	TRBV5-1	NA	NA	TRBJ2-3
CSARDPFSDTYQETQYF	TGCAGTGCTAGAGATCCCTTTTCGGACACCTACCAAGAGACCCAGTACTTC	TRBV20-1	NA	few	TRBJ2-5
CASSYLLTATNEKLFF	TGTGCCAGCAGTTACCTCCTGACAGCAACTAATGAAAAACTGTTTTTT	TRBV6-5	NA	NA	TRBJ1-4
CASSRDRVLVNTEAFF	TGTGCCAGCAGCCGGGACAGGGTTTTAGTAAACACTGAAGCTTTCTTT	TRBV12-3/TRBV12-4	TRBD1	few	TRBJ1-1
CASRPRLGMGTDTQYF	TGTGCCAGCAGACCACGACTGGGAATGGGCACAGATACGCAGTATTTT	TRBV6-4	NA	NA	TRBJ2-3
CASGLRDRAAETQYF	TGTGCTAGTGGTTTGAGGGACAGGGCAGCAGAGACCCAGTACTTC	TRBV12-5	TRBD1	NA	TRBJ2-5
CASSSTTGGLTDTQYF	TGTGCCAGCAGTTCAACTACAGGGGGCCTCACAGATACGCAGTATTTT	TRBV7-2	TRBD1	NA	TRBJ2-3
CASSRPGTGSYEQYF	TGTGCCAGCAGCAGGCCTGGGACAGGTTCCTACGAGCAGTACTTC	TRBV6-2/TRBV6-3	TRBD1	many	TRBJ2-7
CASSKRTGGWYEQYF	TGTGCCAGCAGCAAGAGGACAGGGGGGTGGTACGAGCAGTACTTC	TRBV7-9	TRBD1	few	TRBJ2-7
CASSPGRERSTEAFF	TGCGCCAGCAGCCCGGGACGGGAAAGGTCCACTGAAGCTTTCTTT	TRBV5-1	NA	few	TRBJ1-1
CATSKATSVYNEQFF	TGTGCCACCAGCAAAGCAACCTCGGTCTACAATGAGCAGTTCTTC	TRBV15	NA	NA	TRBJ2-1